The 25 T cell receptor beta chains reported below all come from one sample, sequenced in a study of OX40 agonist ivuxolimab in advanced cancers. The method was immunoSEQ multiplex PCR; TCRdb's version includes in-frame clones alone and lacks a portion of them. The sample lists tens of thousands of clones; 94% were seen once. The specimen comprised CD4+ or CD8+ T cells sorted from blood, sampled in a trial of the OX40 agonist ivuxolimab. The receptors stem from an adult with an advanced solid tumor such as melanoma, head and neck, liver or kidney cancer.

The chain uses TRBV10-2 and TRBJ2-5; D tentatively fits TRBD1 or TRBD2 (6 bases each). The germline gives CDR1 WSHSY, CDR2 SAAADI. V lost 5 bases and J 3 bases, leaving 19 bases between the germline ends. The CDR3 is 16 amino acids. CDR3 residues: CASSQTTGWGEETQYF. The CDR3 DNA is TGCGCCAGCAGTCAAACGACAGGATGGGGGGAAGAGACCCAGTACTTC.

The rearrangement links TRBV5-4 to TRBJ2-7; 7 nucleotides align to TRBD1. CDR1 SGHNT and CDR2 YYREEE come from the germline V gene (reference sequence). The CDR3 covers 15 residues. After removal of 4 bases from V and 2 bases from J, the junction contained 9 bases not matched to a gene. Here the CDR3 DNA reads TGTGCCAGCAGCCCACGGACAGGTTCCGCCTACGAGCAGTACTTC. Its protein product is CASSPRTGSAYEQYF.

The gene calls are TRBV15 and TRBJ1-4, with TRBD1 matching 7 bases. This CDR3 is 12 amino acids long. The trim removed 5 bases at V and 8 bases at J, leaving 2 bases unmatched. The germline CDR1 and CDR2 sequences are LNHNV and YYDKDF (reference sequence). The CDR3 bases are TGTGCCACCAGCGAACAGGGGGAAAAACTGTTTTTT. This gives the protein CATSEQGEKLFF.

The CDR3 reads CATSRDRGADTEAFF. DNA of the CDR3: TGTGCCACCAGCAGAGACCGGGGGGCGGACACTGAAGCTTTCTTT. The chain recombines TRBV15 with TRBJ1-1; possibly TRBD1 for D (6 bases). V was pared by 0 bases and J by 3 bases, with 11 bases between. Looked up from germline, CDR1 is LNHNV and CDR2 is YYDKDF (reference sequence). The CDR3 spans 15 residues.

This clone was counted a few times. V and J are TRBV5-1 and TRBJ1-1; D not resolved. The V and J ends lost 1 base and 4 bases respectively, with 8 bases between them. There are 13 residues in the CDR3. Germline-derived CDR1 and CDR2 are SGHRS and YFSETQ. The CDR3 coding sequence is TGCGCCAGCAGCTTGAATATTGGCACTGAAGCTTTCTTT. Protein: CASSLNIGTEAFF.

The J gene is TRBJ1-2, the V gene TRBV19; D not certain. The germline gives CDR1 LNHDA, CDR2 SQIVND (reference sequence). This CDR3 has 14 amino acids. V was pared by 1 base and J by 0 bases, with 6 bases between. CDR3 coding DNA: TGTGCCAGTAGTATAGGGGGAGCTAACTATGGCTACACCTTC. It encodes CASSIGGANYGYTF.

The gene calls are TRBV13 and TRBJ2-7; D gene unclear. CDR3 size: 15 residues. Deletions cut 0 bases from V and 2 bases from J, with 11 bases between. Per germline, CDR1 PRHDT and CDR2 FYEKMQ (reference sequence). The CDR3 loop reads CASSLGGSLAYEQYF. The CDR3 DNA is TGTGCCAGCAGCTTAGGTGGCAGCTTAGCCTACGAGCAGTACTTC. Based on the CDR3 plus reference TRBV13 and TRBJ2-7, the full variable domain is AAGVIQSPRHLIKEKRETATLKCYPIPRHDTVYWYQQGPGQDPQFLISFYEKMQSDKGSIPDRFSAQQFSDYHSELNMSSLELGDSALYFCASSLGGSLAYEQYFGPGTRLTVT.

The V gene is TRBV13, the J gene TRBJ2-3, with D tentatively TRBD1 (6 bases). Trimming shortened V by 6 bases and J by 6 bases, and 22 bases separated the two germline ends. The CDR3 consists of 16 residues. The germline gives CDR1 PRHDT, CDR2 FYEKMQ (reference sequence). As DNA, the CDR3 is TGTGCCAGCAGGGGGATGGGGGCAAACCTCGTGGATACGCAGTATTTT. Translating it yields CASRGMGANLVDTQYF.

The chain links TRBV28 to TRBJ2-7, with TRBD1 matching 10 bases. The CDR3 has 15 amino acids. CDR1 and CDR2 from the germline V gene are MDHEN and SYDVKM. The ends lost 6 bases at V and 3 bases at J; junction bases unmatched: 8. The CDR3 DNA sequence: TGTGCCAGCAGGCTCCGGGACAGGGGTGGCTACGAGCAGTACTTC. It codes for CASRLRDRGGYEQYF.

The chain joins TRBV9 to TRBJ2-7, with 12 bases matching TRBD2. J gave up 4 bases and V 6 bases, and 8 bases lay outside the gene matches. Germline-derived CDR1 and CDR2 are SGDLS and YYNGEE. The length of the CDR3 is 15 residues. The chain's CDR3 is CASNPSGRGGYEQYF. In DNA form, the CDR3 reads TGTGCCAGCAATCCTAGCGGGAGGGGAGGATACGAGCAGTACTTC.

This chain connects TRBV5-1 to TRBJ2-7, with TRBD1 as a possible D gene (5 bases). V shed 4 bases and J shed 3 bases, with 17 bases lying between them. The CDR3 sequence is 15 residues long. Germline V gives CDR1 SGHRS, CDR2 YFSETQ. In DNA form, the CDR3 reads TGCGCCAGCAGCCCAGGAATAACAGGTTACTACGAGCAGTACTTC. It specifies CASSPGITGYYEQYF.

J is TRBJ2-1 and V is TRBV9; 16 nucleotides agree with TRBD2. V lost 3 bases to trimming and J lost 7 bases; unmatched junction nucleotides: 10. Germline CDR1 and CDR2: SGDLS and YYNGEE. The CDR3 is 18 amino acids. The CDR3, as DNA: TGTGCCAGCAGCGCAACCGGGACTAGCGGGAGGGCGGGGAATGAGCAGTTCTTC. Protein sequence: CASSATGTSGRAGNEQFF.

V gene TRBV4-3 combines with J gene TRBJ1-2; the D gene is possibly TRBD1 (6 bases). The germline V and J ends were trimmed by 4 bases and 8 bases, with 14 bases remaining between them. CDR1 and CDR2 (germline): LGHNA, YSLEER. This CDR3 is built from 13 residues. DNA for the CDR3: TGCGCCAGCAGCCCCTCGGCAGGGGTCGGCTACACCTTC. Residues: CASSPSAGVGYTF.

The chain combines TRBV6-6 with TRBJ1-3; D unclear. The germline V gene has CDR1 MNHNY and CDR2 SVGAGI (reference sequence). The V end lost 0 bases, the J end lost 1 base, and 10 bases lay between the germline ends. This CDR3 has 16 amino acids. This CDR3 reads CASSYSRQQSGNTIYF. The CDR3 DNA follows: TGTGCCAGCAGTTACTCCCGCCAGCAGTCTGGAAACACCATATATTTT.

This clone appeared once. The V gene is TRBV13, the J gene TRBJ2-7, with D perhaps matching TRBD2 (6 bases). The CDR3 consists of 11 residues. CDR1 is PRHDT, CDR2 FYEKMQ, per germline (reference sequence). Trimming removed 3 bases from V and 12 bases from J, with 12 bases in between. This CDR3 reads CASSFGGPRYF. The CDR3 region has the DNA TGTGCCAGCAGCTTTGGAGGGCCCCGGTACTTC. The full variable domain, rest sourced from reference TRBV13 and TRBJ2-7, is AAGVIQSPRHLIKEKRETATLKCYPIPRHDTVYWYQQGPGQDPQFLISFYEKMQSDKGSIPDRFSAQQFSDYHSELNMSSLELGDSALYFCASSFGGPRYFGPGTRLTVT.

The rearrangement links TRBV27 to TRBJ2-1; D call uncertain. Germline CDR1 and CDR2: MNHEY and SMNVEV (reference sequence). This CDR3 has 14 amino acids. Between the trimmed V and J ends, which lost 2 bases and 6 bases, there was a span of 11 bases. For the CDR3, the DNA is TGTGCCAGCAGTTTAATTGCTGGTGGCAATGAGCAGTTCTTC. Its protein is CASSLIAGGNEQFF.

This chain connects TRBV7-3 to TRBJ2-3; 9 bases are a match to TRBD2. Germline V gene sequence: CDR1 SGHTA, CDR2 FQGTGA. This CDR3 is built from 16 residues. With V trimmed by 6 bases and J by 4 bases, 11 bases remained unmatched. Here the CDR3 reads CASSLNSGRGADTQYF. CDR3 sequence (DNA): TGTGCCAGCAGTCTCAATAGCGGGAGAGGCGCAGATACGCAGTATTTT.

The CDR3 bases are TGTGCCAGAAGCTTGGGCGGGGGCCCGTTCCAAGAGACCCAGTACTTC. Translated, it gives CARSLGGGPFQETQYF. V gene TRBV5-3 combines with J gene TRBJ2-5; TRBD2 might be the D (7 bases). TRBV5-3 is treated as an ORF (open reading frame) with a function not yet certain. V was cut by 0 bases and J by 1 base, with 13 bases left in between. The CDR3 spans 16 residues.

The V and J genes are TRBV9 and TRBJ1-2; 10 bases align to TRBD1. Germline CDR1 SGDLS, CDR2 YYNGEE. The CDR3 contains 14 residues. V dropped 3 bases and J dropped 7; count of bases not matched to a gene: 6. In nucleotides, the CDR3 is TGTGCCAGCAGCGAGGGACAGGGGAACGGTGGCTACACCTTC. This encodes CASSEGQGNGGYTF.

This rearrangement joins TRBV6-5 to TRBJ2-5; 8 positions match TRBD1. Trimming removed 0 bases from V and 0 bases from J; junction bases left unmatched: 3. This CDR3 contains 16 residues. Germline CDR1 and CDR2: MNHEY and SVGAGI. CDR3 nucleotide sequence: TGTGCCAGCAGTTACTCAGACAGGGGAAACCAAGAGACCCAGTACTTC. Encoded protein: CASSYSDRGNQETQYF.

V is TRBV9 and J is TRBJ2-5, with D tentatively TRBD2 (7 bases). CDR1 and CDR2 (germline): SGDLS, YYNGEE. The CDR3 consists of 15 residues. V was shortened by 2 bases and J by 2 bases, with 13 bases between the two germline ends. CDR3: CASSVGAGEQETQYF. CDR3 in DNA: TGTGCCAGCAGCGTGGGGGCGGGAGAACAAGAGACCCAGTACTTC.

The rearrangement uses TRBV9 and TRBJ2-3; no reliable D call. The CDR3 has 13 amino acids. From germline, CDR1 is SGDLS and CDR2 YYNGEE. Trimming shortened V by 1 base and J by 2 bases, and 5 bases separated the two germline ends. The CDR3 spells CASSVFSTDTQYF. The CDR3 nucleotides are TGTGCCAGCAGCGTATTCTCCACAGATACGCAGTATTTT. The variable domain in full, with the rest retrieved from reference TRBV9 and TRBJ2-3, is DSGVTQTPKHLITATGQRVTLRCSPRSGDLSVYWYQQSLDQGLQFLIQYYNGEERAKGNILERFSAQQFPDLHSELNLSSLELGDSALYFCASSVFSTDTQYFGPGTRLTVL.

DNA for the CDR3: TGTGCCAGCAGTACTAGCGGGAGGGCCGCAGATACGCAGTATTTT. Its translation is CASSTSGRAADTQYF. The genes are TRBV6-1 and TRBJ2-3; TRBD2 agrees at 13 bases. The junction had 3 bases not matched to a gene; V was cut back by 5 bases and J by 4 bases. CDR3 length: 15 residues. Germline lookup yields CDR1 MNHNS and CDR2 SASEGT.

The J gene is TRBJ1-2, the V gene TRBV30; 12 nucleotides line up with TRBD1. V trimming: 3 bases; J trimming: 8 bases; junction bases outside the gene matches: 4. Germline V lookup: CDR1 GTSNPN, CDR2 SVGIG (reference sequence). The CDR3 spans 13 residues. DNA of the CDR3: TGTGCCTGGAGGGGGGACAGGGGGCCCGGCTACACCTTC. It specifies CAWRGDRGPGYTF.

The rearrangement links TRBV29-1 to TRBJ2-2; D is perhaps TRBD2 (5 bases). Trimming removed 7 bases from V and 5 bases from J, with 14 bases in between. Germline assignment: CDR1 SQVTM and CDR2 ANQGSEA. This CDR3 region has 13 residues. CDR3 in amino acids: CSAVGEWTGELFF. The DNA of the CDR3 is TGCAGCGCCGTCGGGGAGTGGACCGGGGAGCTGTTTTTT.